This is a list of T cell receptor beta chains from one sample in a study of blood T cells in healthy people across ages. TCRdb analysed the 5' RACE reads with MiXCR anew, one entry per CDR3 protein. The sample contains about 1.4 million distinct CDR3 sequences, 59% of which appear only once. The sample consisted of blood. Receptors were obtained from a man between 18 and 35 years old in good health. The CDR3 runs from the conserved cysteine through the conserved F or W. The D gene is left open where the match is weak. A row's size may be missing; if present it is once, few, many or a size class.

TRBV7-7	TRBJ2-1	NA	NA	TGTGCTAGCAGCCCAACAACAGGGAACTCCTACAATGAGCAGTTCTTC	CASSPTTGNSYNEQFF
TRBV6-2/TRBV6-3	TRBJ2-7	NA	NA	TGTGCCAGCAGTTACTCCCCTCGTGGAGGGAGCGACGAGCAGTACTTC	CASSYSPRGGSDEQYF
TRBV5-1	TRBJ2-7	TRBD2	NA	TGCGCCAGCAGCATAGGACTAGCGGGACAATACGAGCAGTACTTC	CASSIGLAGQYEQYF
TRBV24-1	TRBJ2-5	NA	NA	TGTGCCACCAGTGACCCCGACACAGGGGAGACCCAGTACTTC	CATSDPDTGETQYF
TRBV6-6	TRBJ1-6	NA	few	TGTGCCAGCACCCAACCCCAGGCAATGGGTTCACCCCTCCACTTT	CASTQPQAMGSPLHF
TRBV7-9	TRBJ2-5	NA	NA	TGTGCCAGCAGCCTTAGCGGACCAACGATAGAGACCCAGTACTTC	CASSLSGPTIETQYF
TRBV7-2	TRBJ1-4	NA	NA	TGTGCCAGCAGCTTAGAACCTGAGGAAAAACTGTTTTTT	CASSLEPEEKLFF
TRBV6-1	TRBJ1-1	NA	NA	TGTGCCAGCAGTGAAACGACCGTTGAAGCTTTCTTT	CASSETTVEAFF
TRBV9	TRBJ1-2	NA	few	TGTGCCAGCAGCCCCCGGGCAGGGGCCTCCTATGGCTACACCTTC	CASSPRAGASYGYTF
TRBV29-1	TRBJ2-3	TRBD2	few	TGCAGCGTTGAGGGGACTAGCGGGAGTAGGGATACGCAGTATTTT	CSVEGTSGSRDTQYF
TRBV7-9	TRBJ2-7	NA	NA	TGTGCCAGCAGCCAACAGGGAGGGCAGTACTTC	CASSQQGGQYF
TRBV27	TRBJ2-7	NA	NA	TGTGCCAGCACAGGGACAAATATACACGAGCAGTACTTC	CASTGTNIHEQYF
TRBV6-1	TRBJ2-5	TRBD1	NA	TGTGCCAGCAGTAGACTCCGGGACAGGGGGGAGACCCAGTACTTC	CASSRLRDRGETQYF
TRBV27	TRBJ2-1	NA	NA	TGTGCCAGCAGTTTACGGAGGGGAATTGACAATGAGCAGTTCTTC	CASSLRRGIDNEQFF
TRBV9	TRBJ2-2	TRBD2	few	TGTGCCAGCACGGGACTAGCGAACACCGGGGAGCTGTTTTTT	CASTGLANTGELFF
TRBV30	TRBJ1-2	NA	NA	TGTGCCTGGCCCTCGGCATCTGGCTACACCTTC	CAWPSASGYTF
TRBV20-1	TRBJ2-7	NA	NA	TGCAGTGCTAGAAGATTGTCGGGGAACTCCTACGAGCAGTACTTC	CSARRLSGNSYEQYF
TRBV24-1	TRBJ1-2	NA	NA	TGTGCCACCAGTGATTCTGACACCTTCTATGGCTACACCTTC	CATSDSDTFYGYTF
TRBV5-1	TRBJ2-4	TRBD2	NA	TGCGCCAGCAGCTTGGGAGCGAAGGTAGCGGGAGCCAAAAACATTCAGTACTTC	CASSLGAKVAGAKNIQYF
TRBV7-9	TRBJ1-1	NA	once	TGTGCCAGCAGCTTATTGAGCGGACAGATGAACACTGAAGCTTTCTTT	CASSLLSGQMNTEAFF
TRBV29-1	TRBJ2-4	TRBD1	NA	TGCAGCGTTACAGGGGTTATGGTCAAAAACATTCAGTACTTC	CSVTGVMVKNIQYF
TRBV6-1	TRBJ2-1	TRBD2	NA	TGTGCCAGCACCAAAGGGGGTAGCGGGAGTGACAATGAGCAGTTCTTC	CASTKGGSGSDNEQFF
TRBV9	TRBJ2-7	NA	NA	TGTGCCAGCAGCGTAGCCATGGGGACCGCCGCCTACGAGCAGTACTTC	CASSVAMGTAAYEQYF
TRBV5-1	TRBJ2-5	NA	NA	TGCGCCAGCAGCCCCGTGGACGGTGAAGAGACCCAGTACTTC	CASSPVDGEETQYF
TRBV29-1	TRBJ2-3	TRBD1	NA	TGCGGCGCCGGGACAGGGGTAACAGATACGCAGTATTTT	CGAGTGVTDTQYF
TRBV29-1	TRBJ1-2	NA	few	TGCAGCGTTGAACTCGGCAGCGGAAGAGGGGGCTACACCTTC	CSVELGSGRGGYTF
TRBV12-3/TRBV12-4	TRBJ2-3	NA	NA	TGTGCCAGCAACGACCTGTTTTATACGCAGTATTTT	CASNDLFYTQYF
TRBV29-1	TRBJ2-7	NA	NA	TGCAGCGGTGAGGGCAGGACGAAGTTGCCCCAGTACTTC	CSGEGRTKLPQYF
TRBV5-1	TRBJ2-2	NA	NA	TGCGCCAGCAACCTAGGACGGGGGCTTCAACGCACCGGGGAGCTGTTTTTT	CASNLGRGLQRTGELFF
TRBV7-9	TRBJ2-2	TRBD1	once	TGTGCCAGCAGCCAAGGGGGCACCGACAGGGCCGGGGAGCTGTTTTTT	CASSQGGTDRAGELFF
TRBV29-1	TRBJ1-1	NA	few	TGCAGCGTTTTACCAGGGGAGGGCCCGACTGAAGCTTTCTTT	CSVLPGEGPTEAFF
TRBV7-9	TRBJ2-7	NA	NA	TGTGCCGGCAGCACCCGGGTAGGGCCAAAGGGCCACGAGCAGTACTTC	CAGSTRVGPKGHEQYF
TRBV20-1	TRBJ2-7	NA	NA	TGCAGTGCTATATGGGGAGGTTTGTCCTACGAGCAGTACTTC	CSAIWGGLSYEQYF
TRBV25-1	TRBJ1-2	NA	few	TGTGCCAGCGCTAATTCACTGTGGCAGTCGGCAAACTATGGCTACACCTTC	CASANSLWQSANYGYTF
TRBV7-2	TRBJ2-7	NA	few	TGTGCCAGCAGCTTAAGTCCGGGGAGCTCCTACGAGCAGTACTTC	CASSLSPGSSYEQYF
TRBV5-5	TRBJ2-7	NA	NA	TGTGCCAGCAGCTTACCAGGGTTGGTTTACGAGCAGTACTTC	CASSLPGLVYEQYF
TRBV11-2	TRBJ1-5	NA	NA	TGTGCCAGCAGCCCAGGGGCGGGTAAAAATCAGCCCCAGCATTTT	CASSPGAGKNQPQHF
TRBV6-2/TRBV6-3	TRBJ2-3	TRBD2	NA	TGTGCCAGCAGTTACGGAGCGGGGGGAAACACAGATACGCAGTATTTT	CASSYGAGGNTDTQYF
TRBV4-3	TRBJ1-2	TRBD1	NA	TGCGCCAGCAGCCAAGATAACAGGGGGAGTGATGGCTACACCTTC	CASSQDNRGSDGYTF
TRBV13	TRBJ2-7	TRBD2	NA	TGTGCCAGCAGCCTCTATAGCGGGAACTACGAGCAGTACTTC	CASSLYSGNYEQYF
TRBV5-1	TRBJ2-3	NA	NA	TGCGCCAGCGCAGCCGAATATAGCACAGATACGCAGTATTTT	CASAAEYSTDTQYF
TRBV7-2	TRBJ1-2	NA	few	TGTGCCAGCAGCTTAGTGTCGGCTTCCTATGGCTACACCTTC	CASSLVSASYGYTF
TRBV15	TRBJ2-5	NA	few	TGTGCCACCAGCAGAGGGACCGACCAAGAGACCCAGTACTTC	CATSRGTDQETQYF
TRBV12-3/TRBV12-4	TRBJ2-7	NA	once	TGTGCCAGCAGAAAAAATGCCGGCGGTCTGTGGTACGAGCAGTACTTC	CASRKNAGGLWYEQYF
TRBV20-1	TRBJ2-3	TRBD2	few	TGCAGTGCGCCTCGGACTAGCGGGAGAACCACAGATACGCAGTATTTT	CSAPRTSGRTTDTQYF